The text below deals with one T cell receptor (beta chain). cDNA libraries for TRB were generated by 5' RACE incorporating UMI labels. TCRdb re-called the 5' RACE reads; every CDR3 protein appears as one record, without DNA. The table counts about 130,000 distinct CDR3 sequences; nearly 0.5% lies in the top ten. This record comes from a study of CXCR3-negative and CXCR3-positive naive CD8 T cells. Sequencing was performed on naive CXCR3- CD8+ T cells from blood. Subset denoted: CD45RO-CCR7+CD27+CD95- naive CD8+ T cells lacking CXCR3 (TNR3-). This sequence was found in a human donor in good health. Some clones in this sample may be carry-over from other donors' samples.

The CDR3 region is CSARDLRGTIYEQYF. The V call is TRBV20-1, the J call TRBJ2-7. CDR3 length: 15 amino acids. Germline V gives CDR1 DFQATT, CDR2 SNEGSKA (reference sequence).